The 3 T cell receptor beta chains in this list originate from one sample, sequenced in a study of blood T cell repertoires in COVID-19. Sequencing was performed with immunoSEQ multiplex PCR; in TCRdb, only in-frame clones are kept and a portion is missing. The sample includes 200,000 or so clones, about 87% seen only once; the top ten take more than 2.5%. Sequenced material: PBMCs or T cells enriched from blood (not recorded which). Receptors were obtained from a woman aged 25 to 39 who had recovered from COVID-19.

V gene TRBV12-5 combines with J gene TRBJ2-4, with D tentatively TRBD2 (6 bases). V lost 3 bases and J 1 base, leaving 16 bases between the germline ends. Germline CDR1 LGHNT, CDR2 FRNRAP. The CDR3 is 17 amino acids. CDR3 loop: CASGFLLAEEAKNIQYF. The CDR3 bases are TGTGCTAGTGGTTTCCTACTAGCCGAGGAGGCCAAAAACATTCAGTACTTC.

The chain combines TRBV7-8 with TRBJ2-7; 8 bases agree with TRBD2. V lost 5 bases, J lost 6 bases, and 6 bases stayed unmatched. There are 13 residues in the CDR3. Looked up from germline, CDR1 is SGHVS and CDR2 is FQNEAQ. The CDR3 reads CASSGGGLSEQYF. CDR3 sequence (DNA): TGTGCCAGCAGCGGCGGGGGGCTGAGCGAGCAGTACTTC.

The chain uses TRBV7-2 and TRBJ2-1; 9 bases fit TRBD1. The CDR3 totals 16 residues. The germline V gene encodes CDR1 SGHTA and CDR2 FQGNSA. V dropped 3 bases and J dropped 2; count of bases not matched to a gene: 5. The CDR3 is CASSLYRTGAYNEQFF. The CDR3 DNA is TGTGCCAGCAGCTTGTACCGGACAGGGGCCTACAATGAGCAGTTCTTC. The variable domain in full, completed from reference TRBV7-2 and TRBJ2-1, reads GAGVSQSPSNKVTEKGKDVELRCDPISGHTALYWYRQSLGQGLEFLIYFQGNSAPDKSGLPSDRFSAERTGGSVSTLTIQRTQQEDSAVYLCASSLYRTGAYNEQFFGPGTRLTVL.